Following are 13 T cell receptor beta chains from one sample sequenced in a study of PD-L1 blockade in urothelial cancer. Time point given: pretreatment peripheral blood. The table came from immunoSEQ multiplex PCR; TCRdb's copy has only in-frame clones and leaves some out. The sample contains about 72,000 clones, around 85% of which appear only once. Specimen: PBMCs, collected around atezolizumab (anti-PD-L1) treatment. The source of these receptors is a man in his 60s with urothelial cancer.

This clone was seen only a few times. The V gene is TRBV4-3, the J gene TRBJ1-2; the D is unclear. CDR1 and CDR2 from the germline V gene are LGHNA and YSLEER. Trimming stripped 0 bases from V and 7 bases from J, with 15 bases between. The CDR3 is made up of 15 amino acids. The CDR3 DNA follows: TGCGCCAGCAGCCAAGATCTCGCCTACCCTATTGGCTACACCTTC. This encodes CASSQDLAYPIGYTF.

J is TRBJ2-2 and V is TRBV19; 9 bases match TRBD1. Looked up from germline, CDR1 is LNHDA and CDR2 is SQIVND (reference sequence). After removal of 7 bases from V and 7 bases from J, the junction contained 10 bases not matched to a gene. The CDR3 sequence is 15 residues long. The CDR3 is CASIDKGQGVGELFF. The CDR3 bases are TGTGCCAGTATAGACAAGGGACAGGGTGTCGGGGAGCTGTTTTTT.

The chain combines TRBV4-3 with TRBJ2-5; 7 positions agree with TRBD2. V shed 1 base, J shed 2 bases, and the junction held 4 bases outside the gene matches. The germline V gene has CDR1 LGHNA and CDR2 YSLEER. The CDR3 contains 15 residues. The CDR3, as DNA: TGCGCCAGCAGCCAAGGCGGGGGACCACAAGAGACCCAGTACTTC. Protein product: CASSQGGGPQETQYF.

The genes are TRBV7-9 and TRBJ2-2, with D unresolved. The ends were cut back, 5 bases at V and 0 bases at J, with 13 bases in the middle. Germline V gene data show CDR1 as SEHNR and CDR2 as FQNEAQ (reference sequence). This CDR3 comprises 16 residues. This CDR3 reads CASSPRGNTNTGELFF. CDR3 nucleotides: TGTGCCAGCAGCCCTAGAGGTAATACGAACACCGGGGAGCTGTTTTTT.

The CDR3 sequence: CASSQSADSYEQYF. As DNA, the CDR3 is TGTGCCAGCTCACAATCGGCGGATTCCTACGAGCAGTACTTC. The chain combines TRBV18 with TRBJ2-7; no clear D. Germline-derived CDR1 and CDR2 are KGHSH and LQKENI. Trimming took 4 bases from V and 1 from J, leaving 11 bases between them. The CDR3 covers 14 residues.

This chain connects TRBV5-1 to TRBJ2-1, with 8 bases aligning to TRBD1. J gave up 1 base and V 5 bases, and 5 bases lay outside the gene matches. Per the germline V gene, CDR1 is SGHRS and CDR2 is YFSETQ. The CDR3 is 15 residues long. This chain's CDR3 is CASRLRDRSYNEQFF. DNA of the CDR3: TGCGCCAGCAGACTTCGGGACAGGTCCTACAATGAGCAGTTCTTC.

The chain uses TRBV10-1 and TRBJ2-5, with 13 bases that match TRBD2. The J call may be faulty, since TRBJ2-7 better matches the DNA end. CDR1 and CDR2 from the germline V gene are WNHNN and SYGVQD (reference sequence). The CDR3 length is 13 residues. This CDR3 reads CASGTSGADEQYF. CDR3 in DNA: TGCGCCAGCGGGACTAGCGGGGCCGACGAGCAGTACTTC.

This chain connects TRBV7-3 to TRBJ2-3; D not resolved. The germline gives CDR1 SGHTA, CDR2 FQGTGA. V was trimmed by 6 bases and J by 2 bases, leaving 9 bases between them. The CDR3 is 13 amino acids. This CDR3 reads CASSFYFTDTQYF. In DNA, the CDR3 is TGTGCCAGCAGTTTCTACTTCACAGATACGCAGTATTTT.

CDR3 region: CASSLANRDFTDTQYF. The CDR3 DNA reads as TGTGCCAGCAGCTTGGCCAACCGGGACTTCACAGATACGCAGTATTTT. The chain employs TRBV5-6 and TRBJ2-3, with D possibly TRBD2 on 6 matching bases. Germline V lookup: CDR1 SGHDT, CDR2 YYEEEE. The CDR3 spans 16 residues. V was trimmed by 0 bases and J by 2 bases, leaving 13 bases between them.

The chain is built from TRBV18 and TRBJ1-5, with D hard to call. V shed 4 bases and J shed 5 bases, with 9 bases lying between them. Germline V gene lookup returns CDR1 KGHSH and CDR2 LQKENI. The CDR3 has 13 amino acids. CDR3 in amino acids: CASSQGGDQPQHF. CDR3 DNA sequence: TGTGCCAGCTCACAGGGAGGTGATCAGCCCCAGCATTTT. The full variable domain, completed using reference TRBV18 and TRBJ1-5, is NAGVMQNPRHLVRRRGQEARLRCSPMKGHSHVYWYRQLPEEGLKFMVYLQKENIIDESGMPKERFSAEFPKEGPSILRIQQVVRGDSAAYFCASSQGGDQPQHFGDGTRLSIL.

The table lists this clone with a count of one. CDR3 amino acids: CASSFSSGGRTDTQYF. For the CDR3, the DNA is TGTGCCAGCAGCTTCTCTAGCGGGGGGCGTACAGATACGCAGTATTTT. This sequence joins TRBV27 and TRBJ2-3; TRBD2 aligns across 11 bases. V was clipped by 6 bases and J by 3 bases; unmatched bases: 8. Per the germline V gene, CDR1 is MNHEY and CDR2 is SMNVEV (reference sequence). The CDR3 consists of 16 residues.

The genes are TRBV11-3 and TRBJ1-1, with D unresolved. The V gene's germline CDR1 is SGHNT and CDR2 YENEEA. The germline V and J ends were trimmed by 2 bases and 5 bases, with 12 bases remaining between them. This CDR3 spans 14 amino acids. Written as DNA, the CDR3 is TGTGCCAGCAGCTTATATGGGCGAGGGACTGAAGCTTTCTTT. Translated, it gives CASSLYGRGTEAFF.

The chain is built from TRBV30 and TRBJ2-7; 8 bases are shared with TRBD1. J gave up 4 bases and V 5 bases, and 7 bases lay outside the gene matches. Germline CDR1 reads GTSNPN; CDR2 reads SVGIG (reference sequence). The CDR3 spans 13 residues. The CDR3 DNA sequence: TGTGCCTGGTTGGACAGGGTAGTGTACGAGCAGTACTTC. Its translation: CAWLDRVVYEQYF. Full variable domain (outside the CDR3, taken from reference TRBV30 and TRBJ2-7): SQTIHQWPATLVQPVGSPLSLECTVEGTSNPNLYWYRQAAGRGLQLLFYSVGIGQISSEVPQNLSASRPQDRQFILSSKKLLLSDSGFYLCAWLDRVVYEQYFGPGTRLTVT.